This TCR beta chain is from a study of molecular identifiers for immune sequencing clone quantification (dated by TCRdb to about 2018). With respect to the entire study: For a replicate experiment, the RNA from either 20,000 or 100,000 naive CD8 T cells was divided into five aliquots, and four of those aliquots went on to sequencing. This methods study benchmarked molecular-identifier clustering-based TCR repertoire sequencing (MIDCIRS) and TCR RNA copy counting, using CD8 T cells to do so. What the authors observed across the whole study: Modeling gave around 3.3 recovered TCR RNA copies per cell versus 7.5 to 10 by digital PCR, implying approximately 30% capture efficiency. A single cell's worth of spiked-in Jurkat TCR RNA was reported detectable even among 750,000 to 1,000,000 naive CD8 T cells. Without barcode sub-clustering, chimeric consensus sequences inflated TCR diversity; chimeras reached as high as 47%. Naive libraries contained spiked-in Jurkat TCR RNA (roughly 10 copies' worth), which is not part of the donor repertoire. Highly expanded clone sizes could be underestimated if identical TCR molecules share a barcode. In CMV-specific effector cells, clones with more than 20 RNA copies contained over 99% of molecules, whereas in naive cells such clones contained under 1% of molecules.

The protocol used for the library was PCR. The instrument was a NextSeq 500. Preparation of bulk TCR libraries followed a previously described approach, with the TCR primers listed in Table S5. Total RNA was purified with the Qiagen AllPrep DNA/RNA kit. Before analysis, reads from multiple sequencing runs of the same library were pooled. The original pipeline was this. Reads were retained only if their TCR constant sequence matched exactly, and those retained reads were trimmed to 150 nt and grouped according to their 12-nt molecular barcodes. Reads inside each barcode group were sub-clustered using a 15% Levenshtein threshold, and a quality-weighted consensus sequence was constructed for each RNA molecule. Non-functional sequences were removed, as were lower-count sequences one edit away from another. On the basis of fitting two negative binomial distributions, barcode sub-clusters with fewer than 20% of the maximum read count were discarded. TCRdb reanalyzed the raw reads on its own, using fastp at Q25 for trimming and MiXCR for clone calling, and kept in-frame beta chains. Records with the same CDR3 protein are collapsed into one entry carrying the most frequent genes and DNA. TCRdb, not the authors, supplied the V and J calls. The sample contains approximately 630,000 distinct CDR3 sequences, 25% of them found a single time. The biggest ten clones account for approximately 0.75% of the sample.

This clonotype was detected ten times or more. What this receptor recognizes is not known. Per-nucleotide qualities are absent, and no much larger clonotype sits a single base away. V is shortened by 5 bases, J by 4 bases, and the region joining them spans 9 bases. The CDR3 measures 14 amino acids from cysteine to phenylalanine. Left in the record is the CDR3 DNA by itself, 42 bases read in frame from the first base. CDR1 SEHNR and CDR2 FQNEAQ are derived from the germline V gene (reference sequence). Libraries of naive CD8 T cells were built from around 20,000 to 1,000,000 sorted cells, with 10%, 30% or 50% of the purified RNA used. On a BD FACSAria II, naive CD8 T cells were FACS-sorted as CD8+CD4-CCR7+CD45RA+ and collected into RLT Plus buffer. To test detection sensitivity, Jurkat RNA equivalent to more than 8 TCR copies was spiked into samples of roughly 18,000-1,000,000 naive CD8 T cells. Enrichment of CD8 T cells was done with RosetteSep CD8+ T Cell Enrichment Cocktail plus Ficoll-Paque, and ACK red cell lysis came afterward.

Source material: naive CD8+ T cells from blood, with Jurkat cell RNA spiked in. The cell subset or site label for this specimen denotes: FACS-sorted CD8+CD4-CCR7+CD45RA+ naive T cells. The rearrangement joined TRBV7-9 to TRBJ2-6; no D gene can be assigned with confidence. This TCR was recovered from a human donor in good health. Some libraries in this study had Jurkat cell RNA spiked in. The nucleotide sequence is given as TGTGCCAGCAGCCCACTTACGGGGGCCAACGTCCTGACTTTC. The translation is CASSPLTGANVLTF.